The 7 T cell receptor beta chains listed next were all sequenced from one sample in a study of blood T cell repertoires in COVID-19. Sequencing was performed with immunoSEQ multiplex PCR; in TCRdb, only in-frame clones are kept and a portion is missing. The profile shows more than 250,000 clones, more than 70% of them singletons. Specimen: peripheral blood. The receptors come from a man in his late teens or twenties who had recovered from COVID-19.

This clone was picked up one time. The chain recombines TRBV2 with TRBJ2-5, with D maybe TRBD2 (5 bases). The length of the CDR3 is 13 residues. With 3 bases removed from V and 4 bases from J, the gap between germline ends came to 9 bases. Germline V gene data show CDR1 as SNHLY and CDR2 as FYNNEI. In DNA, the CDR3 is TGTGCCAGCAGTGAGGGCGGAGGAGAGACCCAGTACTTC. Its translation: CASSEGGGETQYF.

The chain recombines TRBV7-6 with TRBJ2-1, with D possibly TRBD1 on 5 matching bases. This CDR3 contains 14 residues. Germline CDR1 SGHVS, CDR2 FNYEAQ. The ends were cut back, 2 bases at V and 4 bases at J, with 9 bases in the middle. The CDR3 is CASSLNRMYNEQFF. The CDR3 coding sequence is TGTGCCAGCAGCTTAAACAGGATGTACAATGAGCAGTTCTTC.

This clone occurred a few times. The chain carries TRBV10-1 and TRBJ1-6, with D possibly TRBD1 on 5 matching bases. This CDR3 spans 15 amino acids. V dropped 8 bases and J dropped 7 bases, with 18 bases sitting between them. CDR1 and CDR2 from the germline V gene are WNHNN and SYGVQD (reference sequence). CDR3 amino acids: CASPRRVSENSPLHF. Here the CDR3 DNA reads TGCGCCAGCCCACGCAGGGTAAGTGAGAATTCACCCCTCCACTTT.

The gene calls are TRBV29-1 and TRBJ1-1; D gene ambiguous. Germline CDR1 SQVTM, CDR2 ANQGSEA. Trimming removed 3 bases at V and 1 base at J, with 9 bases between. This CDR3 has 13 residues. CDR3 protein: CSVERATNTEAFF. The CDR3 DNA sequence: TGCAGCGTTGAGCGGGCGACGAACACTGAAGCTTTCTTT.

This sequence joins TRBV27 and TRBJ1-2; D might be TRBD1 (6 bases). CDR1 and CDR2 (germline): MNHEY, SMNVEV (reference sequence). V lost 5 bases and J lost 6, with 19 bases in between. The length of the CDR3 is 15 residues. CDR3 loop: CASSLMGTPGDGYTF. CDR3 nucleotide sequence: TGTGCCAGCAGTCTAATGGGGACACCTGGTGATGGCTACACCTTC.

The chain uses TRBV28 and TRBJ1-5, with D possibly matching TRBD1 (5 bases). In germline, CDR1 is MDHEN, CDR2 SYDVKM. Trimming removed 3 bases from V and 1 base from J, with 13 bases in between. The length of the CDR3 is 16 residues. The CDR3 bases are TGTGCCAGCAGTTTCGGCGCCAGGGTAAGCAATCAGCCCCAGCATTTT. Its translation is CASSFGARVSNQPQHF.

The chain is built from TRBV5-1 and TRBJ2-5; D ambiguous. V was shortened by 1 base and J by 0 bases, with 10 bases between the two germline ends. The germline V gene has CDR1 SGHRS and CDR2 YFSETQ. This CDR3 spans 15 amino acids. CDR3 coding DNA: TGCGCCAGCAGCTTGAGTCCAGAACACCAAGAGACCCAGTACTTC. Protein sequence: CASSLSPEHQETQYF.